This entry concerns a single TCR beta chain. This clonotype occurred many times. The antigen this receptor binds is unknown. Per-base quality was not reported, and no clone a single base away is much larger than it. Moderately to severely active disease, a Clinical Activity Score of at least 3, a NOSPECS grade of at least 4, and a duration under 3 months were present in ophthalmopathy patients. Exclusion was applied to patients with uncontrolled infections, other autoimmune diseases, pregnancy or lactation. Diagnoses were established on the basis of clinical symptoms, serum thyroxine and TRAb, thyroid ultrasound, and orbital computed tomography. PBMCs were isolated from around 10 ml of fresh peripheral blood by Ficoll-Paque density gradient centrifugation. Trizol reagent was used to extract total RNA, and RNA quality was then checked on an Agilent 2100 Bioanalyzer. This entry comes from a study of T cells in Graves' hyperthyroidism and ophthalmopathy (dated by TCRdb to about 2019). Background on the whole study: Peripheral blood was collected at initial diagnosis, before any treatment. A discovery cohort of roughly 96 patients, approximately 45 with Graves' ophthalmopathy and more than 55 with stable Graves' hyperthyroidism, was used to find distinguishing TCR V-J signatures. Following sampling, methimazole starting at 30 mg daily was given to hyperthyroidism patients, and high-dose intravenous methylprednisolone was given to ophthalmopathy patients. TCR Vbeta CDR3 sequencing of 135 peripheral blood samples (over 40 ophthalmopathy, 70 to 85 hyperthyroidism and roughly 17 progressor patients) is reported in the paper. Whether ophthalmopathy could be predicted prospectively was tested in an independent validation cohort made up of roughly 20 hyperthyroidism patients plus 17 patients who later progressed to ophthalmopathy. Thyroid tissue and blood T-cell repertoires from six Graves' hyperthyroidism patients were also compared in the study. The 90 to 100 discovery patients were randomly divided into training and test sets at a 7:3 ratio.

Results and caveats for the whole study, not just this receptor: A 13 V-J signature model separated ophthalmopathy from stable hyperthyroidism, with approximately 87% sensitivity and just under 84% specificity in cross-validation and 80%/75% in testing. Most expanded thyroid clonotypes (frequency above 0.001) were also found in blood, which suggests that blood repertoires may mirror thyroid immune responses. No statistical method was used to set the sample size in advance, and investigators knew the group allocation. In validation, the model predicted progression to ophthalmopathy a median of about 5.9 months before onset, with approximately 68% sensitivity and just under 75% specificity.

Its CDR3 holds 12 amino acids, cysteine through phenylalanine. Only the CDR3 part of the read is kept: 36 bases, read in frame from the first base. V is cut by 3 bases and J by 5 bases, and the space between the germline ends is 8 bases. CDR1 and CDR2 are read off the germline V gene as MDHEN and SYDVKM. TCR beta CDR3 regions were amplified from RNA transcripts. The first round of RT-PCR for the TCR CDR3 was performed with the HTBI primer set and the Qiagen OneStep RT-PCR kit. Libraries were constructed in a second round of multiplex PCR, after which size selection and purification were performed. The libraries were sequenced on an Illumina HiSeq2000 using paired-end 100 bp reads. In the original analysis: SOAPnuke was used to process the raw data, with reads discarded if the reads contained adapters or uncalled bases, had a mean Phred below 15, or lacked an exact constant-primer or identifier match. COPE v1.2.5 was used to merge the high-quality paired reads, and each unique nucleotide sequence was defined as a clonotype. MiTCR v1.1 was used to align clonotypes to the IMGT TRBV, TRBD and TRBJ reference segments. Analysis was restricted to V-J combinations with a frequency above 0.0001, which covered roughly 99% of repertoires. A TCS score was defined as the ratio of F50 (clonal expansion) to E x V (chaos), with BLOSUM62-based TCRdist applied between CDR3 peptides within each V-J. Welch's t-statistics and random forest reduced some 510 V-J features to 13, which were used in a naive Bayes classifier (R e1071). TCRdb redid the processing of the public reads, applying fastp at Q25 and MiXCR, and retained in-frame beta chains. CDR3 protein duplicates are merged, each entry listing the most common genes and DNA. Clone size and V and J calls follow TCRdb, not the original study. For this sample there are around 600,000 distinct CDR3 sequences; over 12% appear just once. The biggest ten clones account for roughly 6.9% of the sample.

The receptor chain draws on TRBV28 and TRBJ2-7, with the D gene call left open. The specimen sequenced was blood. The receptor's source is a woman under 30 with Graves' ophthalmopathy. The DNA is TGTGCCAGCAGTTTTTGGGGTGACGAGCAGTACTTC. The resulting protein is CASSFWGDEQYF.